This entry concerns a single T cell receptor (beta chain). The data were produced by immunoSEQ multiplex PCR, yet TCRdb's version contains in-frame clones alone and is incomplete. The data hold over 85,000 clones, with 85% to 90% observed a single time. The sample comes from a study of control samples from healthy donors and cancer patients. The germline V gene has CDR1 KGHDR and CDR2 SFDVKD. Trimming stripped 8 bases from V and 0 bases from J, with 4 bases between. CDR3 length: 11 amino acids. Sequencing input: PBMCs. The TCR comes from a woman between 45 and 65 years old with colorectal cancer. The gene calls are TRBV24-1 and TRBJ2-7; D gene uncertain. This CDR3 reads CATTCSYEQYV. In DNA form, the CDR3 reads TGTGCCACCACCTGCTCCTACGAGCAGTACGTC.